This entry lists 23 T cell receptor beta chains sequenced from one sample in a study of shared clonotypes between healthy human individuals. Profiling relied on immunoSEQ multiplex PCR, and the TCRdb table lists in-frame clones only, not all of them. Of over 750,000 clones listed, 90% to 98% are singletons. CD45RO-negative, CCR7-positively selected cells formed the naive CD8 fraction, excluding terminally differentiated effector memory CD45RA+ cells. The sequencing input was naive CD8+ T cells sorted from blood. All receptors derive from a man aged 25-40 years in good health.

CDR3 sequence reads: CASSLDVWGPEETQYF. DNA of the CDR3: TGTGCCAGCAGCTTAGATGTTTGGGGACCGGAAGAGACCCAGTACTTC. The V call is TRBV11-2, the J call TRBJ2-5, with D possibly called TRBD1 or TRBD2 (5 bases each). Trimming shortened V by 0 bases and J by 3 bases, and 14 bases separated the two germline ends. This CDR3 is built from 16 residues. Per germline, CDR1 SGHAT and CDR2 FQNNGV.

This CDR3 reads CASSSGLDHTDTQYF. The CDR3 bases are TGCGCCAGCAGCTCAGGACTGGATCACACAGATACGCAGTATTTT. The rearrangement uses TRBV5-1 and TRBJ2-3, with TRBD2 as a possible D gene (5 bases). The V and J ends lost 3 bases and 2 bases respectively, with 13 bases between them. The CDR3 length is 15 residues. CDR1 and CDR2 from the germline V gene are SGHRS and YFSETQ.

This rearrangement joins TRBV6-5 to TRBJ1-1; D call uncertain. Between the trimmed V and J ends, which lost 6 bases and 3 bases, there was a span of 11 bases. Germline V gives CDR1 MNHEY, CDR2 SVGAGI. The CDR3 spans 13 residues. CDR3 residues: CASSTEVYTEAFF. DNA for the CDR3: TGTGCCAGCAGCACAGAGGTTTACACTGAAGCTTTCTTT.

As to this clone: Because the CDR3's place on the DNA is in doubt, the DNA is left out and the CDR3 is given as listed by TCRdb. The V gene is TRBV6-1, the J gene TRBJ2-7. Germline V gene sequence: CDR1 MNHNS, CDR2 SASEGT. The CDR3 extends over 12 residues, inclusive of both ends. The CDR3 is CASILGSGEQYF.

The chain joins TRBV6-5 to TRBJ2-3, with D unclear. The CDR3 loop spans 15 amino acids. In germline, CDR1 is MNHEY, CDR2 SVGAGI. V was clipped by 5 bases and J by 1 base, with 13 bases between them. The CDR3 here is CASSPVPSGTDTQYF. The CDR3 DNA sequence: TGTGCCAGCAGTCCAGTCCCATCGGGCACAGATACGCAGTATTTT.

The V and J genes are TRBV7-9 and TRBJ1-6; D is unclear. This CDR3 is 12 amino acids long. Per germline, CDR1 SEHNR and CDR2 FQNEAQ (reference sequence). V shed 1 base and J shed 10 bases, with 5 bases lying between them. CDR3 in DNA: TGTGCCAGCAGCTTAGTAGGCTCACCCCTCCACTTT. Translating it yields CASSLVGSPLHF.

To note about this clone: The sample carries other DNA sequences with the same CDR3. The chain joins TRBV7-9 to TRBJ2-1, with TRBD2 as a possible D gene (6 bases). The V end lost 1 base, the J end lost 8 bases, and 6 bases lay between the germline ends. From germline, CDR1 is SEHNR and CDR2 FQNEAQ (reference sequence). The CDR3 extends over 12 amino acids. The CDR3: CASSLGGDEQFF. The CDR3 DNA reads TGTGCCAGCAGCTTAGGCGGGGATGAGCAGTTCTTC.

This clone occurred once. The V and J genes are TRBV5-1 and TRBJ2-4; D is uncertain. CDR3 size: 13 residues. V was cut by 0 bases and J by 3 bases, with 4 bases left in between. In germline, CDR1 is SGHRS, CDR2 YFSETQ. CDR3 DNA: TGCGCCAGCAGCTTGGTTGACAAAAACATTCAGTACTTC. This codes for CASSLVDKNIQYF.

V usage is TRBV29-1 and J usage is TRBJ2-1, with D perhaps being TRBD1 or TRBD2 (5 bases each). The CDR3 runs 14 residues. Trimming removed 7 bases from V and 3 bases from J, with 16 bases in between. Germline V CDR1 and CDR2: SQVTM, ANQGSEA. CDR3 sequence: CSASGRTNYNEQFF. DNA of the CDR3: TGCAGCGCCTCGGGACGGACAAACTACAATGAGCAGTTCTTC.

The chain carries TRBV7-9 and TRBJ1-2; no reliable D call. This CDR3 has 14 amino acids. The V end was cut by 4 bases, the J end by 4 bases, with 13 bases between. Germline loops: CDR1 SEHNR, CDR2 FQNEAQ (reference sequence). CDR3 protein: CASSSVGESYGYTF. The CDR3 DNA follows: TGTGCCAGCAGCTCTGTTGGGGAGTCCTATGGCTACACCTTC.

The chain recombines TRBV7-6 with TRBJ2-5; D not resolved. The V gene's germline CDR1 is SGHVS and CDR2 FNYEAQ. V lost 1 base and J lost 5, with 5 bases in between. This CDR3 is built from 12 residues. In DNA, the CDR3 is TGTGCCAGCAGCTTAGGCAGTGAGACCCAGTACTTC. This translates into CASSLGSETQYF. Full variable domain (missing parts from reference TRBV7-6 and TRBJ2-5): GAGVSQSPRYKVTKRGQDVALRCDPISGHVSLYWYRQALGQGPEFLTYFNYEAQQDKSGLPNDRFSAERPEGSISTLTIQRTEQRDSAMYRCASSLGSETQYFGPGTRLLVL.

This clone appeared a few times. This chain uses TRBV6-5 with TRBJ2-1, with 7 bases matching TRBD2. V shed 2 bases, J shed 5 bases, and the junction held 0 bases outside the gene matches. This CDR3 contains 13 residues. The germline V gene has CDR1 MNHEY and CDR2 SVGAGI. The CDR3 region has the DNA TGTGCCAGCAGTTACCTAGCGGACAATGAGCAGTTCTTC. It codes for CASSYLADNEQFF.

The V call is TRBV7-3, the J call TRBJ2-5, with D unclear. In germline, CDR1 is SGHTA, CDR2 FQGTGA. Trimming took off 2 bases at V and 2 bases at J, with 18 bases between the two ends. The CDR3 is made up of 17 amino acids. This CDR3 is CASSLYGRVGIQETQYF. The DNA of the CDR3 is TGTGCCAGCAGCTTATATGGTCGTGTCGGAATACAAGAGACCCAGTACTTC.

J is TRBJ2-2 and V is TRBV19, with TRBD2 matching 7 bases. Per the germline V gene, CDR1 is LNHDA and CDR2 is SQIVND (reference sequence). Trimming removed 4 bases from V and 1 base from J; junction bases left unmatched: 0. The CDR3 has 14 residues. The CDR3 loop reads CASSTSGNTGELFF. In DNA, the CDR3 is TGTGCCAGTAGTACTAGCGGGAACACCGGGGAGCTGTTTTTT.

The CDR3 loop is CAIRVGPGQENEKLFF. CDR3 sequence (DNA): TGTGCCATCAGGGTAGGACCGGGACAAGAAAATGAAAAACTGTTTTTT. The genes are TRBV10-3 and TRBJ1-4, with D possibly matching TRBD1 (6 bases). The V and J ends lost 6 bases and 5 bases respectively, with 19 bases between them. Germline CDR1 and CDR2: ENHRY and SYGVKD. The CDR3 totals 16 residues.

CDR3 protein: CSVIASWEQFF. As DNA, the CDR3 is TGCAGCGTTATCGCTAGCTGGGAGCAGTTCTTC. The J gene is TRBJ2-1, the V gene TRBV29-1, with a weak D call TRBD2 (5 bases). V was pared by 5 bases and J by 10 bases, with 12 bases between. This CDR3 contains 11 residues. The germline gives CDR1 SQVTM, CDR2 ANQGSEA.

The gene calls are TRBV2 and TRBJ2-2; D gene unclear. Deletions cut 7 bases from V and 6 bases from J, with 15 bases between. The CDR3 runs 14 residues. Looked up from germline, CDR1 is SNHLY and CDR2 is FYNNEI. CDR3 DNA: TGTGCCAGCAATGTAGTAAAATGGCCCGGGGAGCTGTTTTTT. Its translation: CASNVVKWPGELFF.

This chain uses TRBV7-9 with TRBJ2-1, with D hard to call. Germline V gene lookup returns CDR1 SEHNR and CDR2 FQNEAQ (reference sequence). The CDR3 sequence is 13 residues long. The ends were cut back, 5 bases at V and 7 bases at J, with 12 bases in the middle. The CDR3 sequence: CASSPTTENEQFF. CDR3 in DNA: TGTGCCAGCAGCCCAACCACGGAAAATGAGCAGTTCTTC.

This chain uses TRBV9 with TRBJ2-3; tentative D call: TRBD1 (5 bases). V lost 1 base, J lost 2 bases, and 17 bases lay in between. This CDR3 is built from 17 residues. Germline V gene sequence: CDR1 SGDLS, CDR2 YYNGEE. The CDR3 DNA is TGTGCCAGCAGCGTAAGGGTAGGGGCGCTTACCACAGATACGCAGTATTTT. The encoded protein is CASSVRVGALTTDTQYF.

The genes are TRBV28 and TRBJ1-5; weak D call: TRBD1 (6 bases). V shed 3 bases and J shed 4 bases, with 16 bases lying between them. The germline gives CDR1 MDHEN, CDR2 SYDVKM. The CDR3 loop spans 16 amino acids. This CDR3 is CASSFSFRGRNQPQHF. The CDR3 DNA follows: TGTGCCAGCAGTTTTAGTTTTAGGGGGAGGAATCAGCCCCAGCATTTT.

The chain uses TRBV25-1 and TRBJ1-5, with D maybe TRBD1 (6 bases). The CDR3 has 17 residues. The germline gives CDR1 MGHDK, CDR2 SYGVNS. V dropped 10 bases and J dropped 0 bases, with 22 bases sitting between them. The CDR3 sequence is CATYQKTGYPSNQPQHF. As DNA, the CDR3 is TGTGCCACCTACCAGAAAACAGGGTACCCTAGCAATCAGCCCCAGCATTTT.

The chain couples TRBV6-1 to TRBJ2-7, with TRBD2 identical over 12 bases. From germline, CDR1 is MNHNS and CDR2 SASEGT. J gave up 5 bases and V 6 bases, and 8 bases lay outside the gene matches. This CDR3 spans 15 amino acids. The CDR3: CASSALAGGPDEQYF. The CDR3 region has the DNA TGTGCCAGCAGCGCTCTAGCGGGAGGGCCCGACGAGCAGTACTTC.

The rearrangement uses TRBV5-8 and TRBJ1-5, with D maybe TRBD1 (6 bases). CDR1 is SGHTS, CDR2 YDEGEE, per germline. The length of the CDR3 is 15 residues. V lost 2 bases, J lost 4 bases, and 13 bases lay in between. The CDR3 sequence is CASSFGEQGNQPQHF. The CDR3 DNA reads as TGTGCCAGCAGCTTTGGGGAACAGGGTAATCAGCCCCAGCATTTT.